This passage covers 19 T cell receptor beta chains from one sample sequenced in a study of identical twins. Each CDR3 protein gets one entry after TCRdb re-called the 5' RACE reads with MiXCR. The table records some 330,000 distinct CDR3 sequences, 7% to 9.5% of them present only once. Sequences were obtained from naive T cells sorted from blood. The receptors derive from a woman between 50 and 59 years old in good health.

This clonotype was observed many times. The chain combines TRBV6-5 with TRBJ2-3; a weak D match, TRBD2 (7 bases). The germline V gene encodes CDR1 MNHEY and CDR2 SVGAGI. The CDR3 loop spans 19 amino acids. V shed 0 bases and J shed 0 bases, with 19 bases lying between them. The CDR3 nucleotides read TGTGCCAGCAGTTACTCGAGAGAGGGGGGGCCTCCTAGCACAGATACGCAGTATTTT. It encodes CASSYSREGGPPSTDTQYF.

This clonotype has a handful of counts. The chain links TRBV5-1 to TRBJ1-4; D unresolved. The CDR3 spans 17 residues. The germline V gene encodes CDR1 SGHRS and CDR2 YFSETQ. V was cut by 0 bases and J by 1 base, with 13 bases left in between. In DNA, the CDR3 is TGCGCCAGCAGCTTGGATCTGGGGAGCGTAACTAATGAAAAACTGTTTTTT. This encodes CASSLDLGSVTNEKLFF.

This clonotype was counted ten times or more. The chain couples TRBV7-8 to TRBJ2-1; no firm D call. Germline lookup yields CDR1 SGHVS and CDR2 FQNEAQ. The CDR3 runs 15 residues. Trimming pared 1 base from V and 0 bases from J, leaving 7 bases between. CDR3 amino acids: CASSLGHISYNEQFF. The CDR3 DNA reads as TGTGCCAGCAGCTTAGGACACATCTCCTACAATGAGCAGTTCTTC. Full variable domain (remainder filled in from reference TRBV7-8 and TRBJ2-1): GAGVSQSPRYKVAKRGQDVALRCDPISGHVSLFWYQQALGQGPEFLTYFQNEAQLDKSGLPSDRFFAERPEGSVSTLKIQRTQQEDSAVYLCASSLGHISYNEQFFGPGTRLTVL.

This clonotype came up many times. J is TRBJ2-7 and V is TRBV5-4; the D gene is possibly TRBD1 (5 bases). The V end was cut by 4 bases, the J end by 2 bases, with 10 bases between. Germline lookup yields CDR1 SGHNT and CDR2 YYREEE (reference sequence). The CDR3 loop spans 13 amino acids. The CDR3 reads CASSAGPPYEQYF. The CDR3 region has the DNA TGTGCCAGCAGCGCAGGGCCCCCCTACGAGCAGTACTTC.

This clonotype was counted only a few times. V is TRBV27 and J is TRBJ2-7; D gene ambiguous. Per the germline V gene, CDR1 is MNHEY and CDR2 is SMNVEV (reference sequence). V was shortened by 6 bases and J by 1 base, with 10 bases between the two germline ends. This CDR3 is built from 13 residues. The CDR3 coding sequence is TGTGCCAGCAGACCTCTTAGTTCCTACGAGCAGTACGTC. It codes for CASRPLSSYEQYV.

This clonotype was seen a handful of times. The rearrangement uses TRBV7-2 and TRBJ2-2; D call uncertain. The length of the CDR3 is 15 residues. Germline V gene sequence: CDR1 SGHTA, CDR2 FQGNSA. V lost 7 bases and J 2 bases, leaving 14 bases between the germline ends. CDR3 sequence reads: CASTPTRSNTGELFF. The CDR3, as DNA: TGTGCCAGCACCCCGACGCGTTCCAACACCGGGGAGCTGTTTTTT.

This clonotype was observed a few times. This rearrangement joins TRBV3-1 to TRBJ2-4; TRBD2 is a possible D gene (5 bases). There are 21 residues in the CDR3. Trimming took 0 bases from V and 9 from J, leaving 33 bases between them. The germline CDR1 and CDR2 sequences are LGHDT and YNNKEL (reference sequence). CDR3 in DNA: TGTGCCAGCAGCCAAGACTTGTCGTCGGCGTACCCGGTGGAGGAAATCGGCATTCAGTACTTC. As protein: CASSQDLSSAYPVEEIGIQYF. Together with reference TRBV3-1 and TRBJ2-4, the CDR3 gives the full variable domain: DTAVSQTPKYLVTQMGNDKSIKCEQNLGHDTMYWYKQDSKKFLKIMFSYNNKELIINETVPNRFSPKSPDKAHLNLHINSLELGDSAVYFCASSQDLSSAYPVEEIGIQYFGAGTRLSVL.

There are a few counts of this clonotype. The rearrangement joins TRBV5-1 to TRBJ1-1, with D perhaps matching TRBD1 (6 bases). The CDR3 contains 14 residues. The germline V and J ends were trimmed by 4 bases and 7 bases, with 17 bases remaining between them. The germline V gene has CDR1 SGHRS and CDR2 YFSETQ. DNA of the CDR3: TGCGCCAGCAGCCAGGTGATGGAGGGGGGTGAAGCTTTCTTT. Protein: CASSQVMEGGEAFF.

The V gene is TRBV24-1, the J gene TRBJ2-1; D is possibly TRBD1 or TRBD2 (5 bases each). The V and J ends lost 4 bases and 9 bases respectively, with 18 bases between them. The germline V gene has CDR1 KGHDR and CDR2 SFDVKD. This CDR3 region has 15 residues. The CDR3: CATSDPRDRVGEQFF. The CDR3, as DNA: TGTGCCACCAGTGACCCCCGGGACCGGGTCGGTGAGCAGTTCTTC.

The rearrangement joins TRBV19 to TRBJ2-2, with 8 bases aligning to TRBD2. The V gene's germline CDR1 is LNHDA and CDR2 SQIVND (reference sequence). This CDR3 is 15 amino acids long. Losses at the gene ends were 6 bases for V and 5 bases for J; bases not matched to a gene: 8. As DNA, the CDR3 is TGTGCCAGTAGATTAGCGGGAAGGGTAACCGGGGAGCTGTTTTTT. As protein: CASRLAGRVTGELFF.

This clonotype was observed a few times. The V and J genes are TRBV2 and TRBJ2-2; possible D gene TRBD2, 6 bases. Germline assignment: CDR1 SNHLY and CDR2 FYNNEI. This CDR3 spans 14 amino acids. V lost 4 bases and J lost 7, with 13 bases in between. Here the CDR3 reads CASSAVREVGELFF. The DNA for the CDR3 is TGTGCCAGCAGTGCGGTCAGGGAGGTCGGGGAGCTGTTTTTT.

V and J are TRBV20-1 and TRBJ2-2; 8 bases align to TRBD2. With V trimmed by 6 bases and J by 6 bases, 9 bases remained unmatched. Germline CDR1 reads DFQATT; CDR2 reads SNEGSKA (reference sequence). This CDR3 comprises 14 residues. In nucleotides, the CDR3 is TGCAGTGCCATTAACGGGAGGGGCGCCGGGGAGCTGTTTTTT. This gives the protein CSAINGRGAGELFF.

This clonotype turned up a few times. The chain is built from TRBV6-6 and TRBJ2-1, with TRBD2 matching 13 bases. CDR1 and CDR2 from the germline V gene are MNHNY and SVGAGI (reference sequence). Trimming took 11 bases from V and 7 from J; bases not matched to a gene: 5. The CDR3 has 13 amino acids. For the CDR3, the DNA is TGTGCCGTCAAGACTAGCGGGGGGAATGAGCAGTTCTTC. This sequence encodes CAVKTSGGNEQFF.

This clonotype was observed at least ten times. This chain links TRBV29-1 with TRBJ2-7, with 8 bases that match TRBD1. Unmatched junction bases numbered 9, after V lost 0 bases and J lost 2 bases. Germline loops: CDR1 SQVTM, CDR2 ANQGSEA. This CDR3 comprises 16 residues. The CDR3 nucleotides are TGCAGCGTTGAAGACGACGGCGGACAGGGTCCCTACGAGCAGTACTTC. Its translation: CSVEDDGGQGPYEQYF.

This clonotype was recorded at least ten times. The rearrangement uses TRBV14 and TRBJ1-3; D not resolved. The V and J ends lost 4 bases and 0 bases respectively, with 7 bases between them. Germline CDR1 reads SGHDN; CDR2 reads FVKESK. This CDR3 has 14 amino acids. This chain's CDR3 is CASSPRSSGNTIYF. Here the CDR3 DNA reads TGTGCCAGCAGCCCGCGGAGCTCTGGAAACACCATATATTTT.

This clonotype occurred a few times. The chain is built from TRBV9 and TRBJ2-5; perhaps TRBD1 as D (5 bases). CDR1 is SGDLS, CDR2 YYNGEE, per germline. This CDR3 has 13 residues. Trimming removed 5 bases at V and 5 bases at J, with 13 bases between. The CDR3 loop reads CASSQGAFETQYF. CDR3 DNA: TGTGCCAGCAGTCAGGGCGCGTTCGAGACCCAGTACTTC.

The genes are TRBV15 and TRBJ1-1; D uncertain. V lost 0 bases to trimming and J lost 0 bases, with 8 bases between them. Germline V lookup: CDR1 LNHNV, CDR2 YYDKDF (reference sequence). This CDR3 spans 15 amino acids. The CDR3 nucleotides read TGTGCCACCAGCAGAGATCGCGGAATGAACACTGAAGCTTTCTTT. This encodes CATSRDRGMNTEAFF.

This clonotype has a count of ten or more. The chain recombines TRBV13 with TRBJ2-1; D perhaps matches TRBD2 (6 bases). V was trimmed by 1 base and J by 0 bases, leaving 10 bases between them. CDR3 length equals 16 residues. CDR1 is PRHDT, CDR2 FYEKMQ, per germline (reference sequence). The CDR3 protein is CASSLVAESSYNEQFF. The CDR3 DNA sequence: TGTGCCAGCAGCTTAGTAGCGGAAAGCTCCTACAATGAGCAGTTCTTC.

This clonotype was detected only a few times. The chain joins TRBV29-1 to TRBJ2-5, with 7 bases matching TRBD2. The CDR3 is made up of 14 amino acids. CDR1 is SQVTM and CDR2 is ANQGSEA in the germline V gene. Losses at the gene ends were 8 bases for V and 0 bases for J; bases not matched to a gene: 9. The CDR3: CSISGGLYQETQYF. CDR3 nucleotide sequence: TGCAGCATCTCGGGGGGTCTTTACCAAGAGACCCAGTACTTC.